This record covers a single T cell receptor beta chain. This entry comes from a study of T-cell memory formation after mild COVID-19. J gave up 7 bases and V 10 bases, and 14 bases lay outside the gene matches. This CDR3 region has 14 residues. Germline-derived CDR1 and CDR2 are MNHEY and SVGEGT. TCRdb used MiXCR to reprocess the 5' RACE reads, holding one entry per CDR3 protein. There are 250,000 to 300,000 distinct CDR3 sequences in the sample; more than 15% occur only once, and around a fifth lies in the top ten. V and J are TRBV6-2 or TRBV6-3 and TRBJ2-7, with 9 positions matching TRBD2. Source material: PBMCs or a T cell subset sorted from them (not recorded which). This receptor was taken from a man between 18 and 35 years old who had mild COVID-19 (a few samples of this study predate the infection). Cell type and time point are not known. CDR3: CAIQSGTSIAEQYF. CDR3 sequence (DNA): TGTGCCATCCAATCTGGGACTAGCATTGCAGAGCAGTACTTC.